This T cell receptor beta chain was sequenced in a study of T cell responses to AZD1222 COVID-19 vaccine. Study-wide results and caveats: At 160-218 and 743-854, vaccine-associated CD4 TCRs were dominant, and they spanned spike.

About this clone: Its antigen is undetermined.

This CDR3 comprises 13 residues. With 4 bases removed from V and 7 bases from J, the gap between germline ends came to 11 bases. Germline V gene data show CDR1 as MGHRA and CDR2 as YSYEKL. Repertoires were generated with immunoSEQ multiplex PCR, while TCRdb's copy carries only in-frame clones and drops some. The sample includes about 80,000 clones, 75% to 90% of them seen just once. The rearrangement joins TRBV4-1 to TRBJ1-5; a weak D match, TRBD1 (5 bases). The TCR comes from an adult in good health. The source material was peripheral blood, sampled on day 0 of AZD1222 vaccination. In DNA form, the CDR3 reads TGCGCCAGCAGCCTGGGGGTGGGACAGCCCCAGCATTTT. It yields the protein CASSLGVGQPQHF.